Presented here are 31 T cell receptor beta chains from one specimen sequenced in a study of T cells expressing NK-cell markers (TCRdb year 2020). The library was prepared using 5' RACE. TCRdb records Illumina HiSeq 2000 as the sequencer. The reads underwent TCRdb reprocessing, giving one record for each CDR3 protein sequence and no DNA. The sample's own table lists about 260,000 distinct CDR3 sequences. The ten largest clones represent 0.39% of the sample. Sample: blood T cells: a sorted CD56 or NKG2C T cell subset, CD4+ or CD8+ T cells, or bulk PBMC T cells (not recorded which). Receptor source: a young man in good health. Donor details come from another sample of the same person, matched by shared clones.

The chain combines TRBV7-9 with TRBJ2-2; TCRdb designates TRBD1, a call that cannot be tested without DNA. The germline V gene has CDR1 SEHNR and CDR2 FQNEAQ (reference sequence). The CDR3 runs to 12 residues. CDR3 sequence reads: CAMTENTGELFF.

J is TRBJ2-6 and V is TRBV27; TCRdb's D gene call, TRBD1, goes unchecked for lack of DNA. Germline CDR1 and CDR2: MNHEY and SMNVEV (reference sequence). The CDR3 covers 17 residues. The CDR3 spells CASSLRDRGSGANVLTF.

The gene calls are TRBV20-1 and TRBJ1-2; there is no DNA to check the TCRdb D call of TRBD1. The CDR3 runs 15 residues. Germline V gene lookup returns CDR1 DFQATT and CDR2 SNEGSKA (reference sequence). The CDR3 sequence is CSATSPGQGFYGYTF.

The chain couples TRBV29-1 to TRBJ2-1; no DNA is available, so the TRBD1 call from TCRdb remains unchecked. This CDR3 contains 14 residues. CDR1 and CDR2 from the germline V gene are SQVTM and ANQGSEA. Here the CDR3 reads CSSRPSGSYNEQFF.

V is TRBV5-1 and J is TRBJ2-1. The CDR3 runs 11 residues. Germline V gives CDR1 SGHRS, CDR2 YFSETQ. The CDR3 here is CASSLDLGQFF. The whole variable domain, filled in from reference TRBV5-1 and TRBJ2-1, reads KAGVTQTPRYLIKTRGQQVTLSCSPISGHRSVSWYQQTPGQGLQFLFEYFSETQRNKGNFPGRFSGRQFSNSRSEMNVSTLELGDSALYLCASSLDLGQFFGPGTRLTVL.

This sequence joins TRBV24-1 and TRBJ1-5; TCRdb designates TRBD1, a call that cannot be tested without DNA. CDR1 is KGHDR, CDR2 SFDVKD, per germline. CDR3 length: 16 residues. This CDR3 reads CATSDHRQKNHQPQHF.

The chain couples TRBV12-3 or TRBV12-4 to TRBJ1-5; TCRdb lists TRBD1, though no DNA is available to test this call. The CDR3 sequence is 14 residues long. CDR3 sequence reads: CASSTRGGNQPQHF.

The V call is TRBV6-1, the J call TRBJ1-3; TCRdb outputs TRBD1, but without DNA this stays unchecked. Per the germline V gene, CDR1 is MNHNS and CDR2 is SASEGT. The CDR3 is made up of 15 amino acids. The CDR3: CASYPGLHSGNTIYF.

The chain is built from TRBV9 and TRBJ1-2; as DNA is missing, the TRBD1 call by TCRdb cannot be tested. CDR1 and CDR2 from the germline V gene are SGDLS and YYNGEE. This CDR3 comprises 16 residues. CDR3 residues: CASSAVPRDTPYGYTF.

V and J are TRBV7-8 and TRBJ2-2; absent DNA, TCRdb's TRBD2 call cannot be checked. The CDR3 totals 14 residues. The V gene's germline CDR1 is SGHVS and CDR2 FQNEAQ. This CDR3 reads CASSPGRAGRELFF.

This chain links TRBV6-2 or TRBV6-3 with TRBJ2-7; TCRdb reports TRBD2, a call that lacks DNA to check it against. CDR1 and CDR2 (germline): MNHEY, SVGEGT. The CDR3 runs to 17 residues. The CDR3 sequence is CASSTDRGPSRDYEQYF.

The chain recombines TRBV20-1 with TRBJ2-3. Germline CDR1 is DFQATT and CDR2 is SNEGSKA (reference sequence). The CDR3 spans 12 residues. CDR3 residues: CSATDLADTQYF.

This rearrangement joins TRBV20-1 to TRBJ2-7; absent DNA, TCRdb's TRBD1 call cannot be checked. This CDR3 has 14 residues. In germline, CDR1 is DFQATT, CDR2 SNEGSKA (reference sequence). CDR3 loop: CSARGQMRAYEQYF.

The rearrangement uses TRBV5-4 and TRBJ2-5; TCRdb returns TRBD1, unconfirmable since there is no DNA. Germline assignment: CDR1 SGHNT and CDR2 YYREEE (reference sequence). This CDR3 spans 16 amino acids. The CDR3 sequence: CASTKWGAPKQETQYF.

The chain has TRBV18 and TRBJ1-6; TCRdb returns TRBD1, unconfirmable since there is no DNA. The germline V gene encodes CDR1 KGHSH and CDR2 LQKENI. CDR3 length: 18 amino acids. The CDR3 loop reads CASSRTTGRTGGNSPLHF. Full variable domain (missing parts from reference TRBV18 and TRBJ1-6): NAGVMQNPRHLVRRRGQEARLRCSPMKGHSHVYWYRQLPEEGLKFMVYLQKENIIDESGMPKERFSAEFPKEGPSILRIQQVVRGDSAAYFCASSRTTGRTGGNSPLHFGNGTRLTVT.

This chain joins TRBV11-2 and TRBJ2-1; TCRdb's D gene call, TRBD1, goes unchecked for lack of DNA. Per germline, CDR1 SGHAT and CDR2 FQNNGV. The CDR3 spans 12 residues. The CDR3: CASSSTVRPQFF.

The chain joins TRBV4-3 to TRBJ2-1; the TRBD2 assignment by TCRdb is unverifiable without DNA. Germline CDR1 and CDR2: LGHNA and YSLEER. This CDR3 is built from 15 residues. The CDR3 loop is CASSQGAGGIDEQFF.

This sequence joins TRBV15 and TRBJ2-1; TCRdb gives TRBD2 as the D gene, but with no DNA this cannot be confirmed. This CDR3 has 16 amino acids. Germline values: CDR1 LNHNV, CDR2 YYDKDF (reference sequence). This CDR3 is CATSRGSAGGLNEQFF.

The chain links TRBV10-3 to TRBJ1-2. Germline V gene data show CDR1 as ENHRY and CDR2 as SYGVKD. The CDR3 is made up of 13 amino acids. CDR3 sequence reads: CAISEDGLYGYTF.

The genes are TRBV12-3 or TRBV12-4 and TRBJ2-3. CDR3 length: 15 amino acids. The CDR3 loop reads CASSGGLLGTDTQYF.

This chain uses TRBV11-1 with TRBJ2-7; TCRdb's assignment of TRBD2 cannot be checked, as there is no DNA. Germline-derived CDR1 and CDR2 are SGHAT and FQDESV (reference sequence). The CDR3 extends over 16 amino acids. CDR3 in amino acids: CASSLTEAGSGYEQYF.

The chain employs TRBV6-5 and TRBJ1-5; the TCRdb call, TRBD1, lacks DNA for checking. Germline CDR1 MNHEY, CDR2 SVGAGI. CDR3 length: 16 amino acids. The CDR3 reads CASSYSMGGGGQPQHF.

J is TRBJ2-2 and V is TRBV19; the D call from TCRdb, TRBD1, cannot be confirmed without DNA. The germline V gene has CDR1 LNHDA and CDR2 SQIVND (reference sequence). The CDR3 spans 15 residues. CDR3 in amino acids: CASTPGRANTGELFF.

The chain carries TRBV20-1 and TRBJ2-7; without DNA, the TCRdb call of TRBD1 cannot be checked. The CDR3 is made up of 14 amino acids. Germline lookup yields CDR1 DFQATT and CDR2 SNEGSKA (reference sequence). CDR3 protein: CSARDPFPPYEQYF.

The chain uses TRBV19 and TRBJ2-1; checking the TCRdb D call of TRBD2 is not possible without DNA. The CDR3 sequence is 14 residues long. Germline CDR1 and CDR2: LNHDA and SQIVND (reference sequence). This chain's CDR3 is CASSMTSGNIEQFF.

The genes are TRBV12-3 or TRBV12-4 and TRBJ2-5; the D call of TRBD2 rests on TCRdb alone, since no DNA is present to check it. This CDR3 is built from 17 residues. The CDR3 protein is CASSLGVAGGRKETQYF.

The chain employs TRBV20-1 and TRBJ2-7; TCRdb outputs TRBD1, but without DNA this stays unchecked. The germline CDR1 and CDR2 sequences are DFQATT and SNEGSKA (reference sequence). This CDR3 has 15 amino acids. CDR3 region: CSALRDRGVMYEQYF.

The genes are TRBV4-2 and TRBJ2-3; the D call from TCRdb, TRBD2, cannot be confirmed without DNA. The CDR3 sequence is 14 residues long. Germline V gene lookup returns CDR1 LGHNA and CDR2 YNFKEQ. The CDR3 here is CASRKAGAADTQYF.

The chain carries TRBV15 and TRBJ2-7; TCRdb returns TRBD1, unconfirmable since there is no DNA. This CDR3 region has 16 residues. CDR1 LNHNV and CDR2 YYDKDF come from the germline V gene (reference sequence). CDR3: CATSRGIRDNTYEQYF. The full variable domain, completed using reference TRBV15 and TRBJ2-7, is DAMVIQNPRYQVTQFGKPVTLSCSQTLNHNVMYWYQQKSSQAPKLLFHYYDKDFNNEADTPDNFQSRRPNTSFCFLDIRSPGLGDTAMYLCATSRGIRDNTYEQYFGPGTRLTVT.

The chain joins TRBV29-1 to TRBJ2-7; the TCRdb call, TRBD1, lacks DNA for checking. The CDR3 consists of 16 residues. Germline CDR1 SQVTM, CDR2 ANQGSEA. CDR3 sequence reads: CSVRAGQKGLSYEQYF.

This sequence joins TRBV6-1 and TRBJ2-5; the D call from TCRdb, TRBD2, cannot be confirmed without DNA. Germline assignment: CDR1 MNHNS and CDR2 SASEGT. The CDR3 is made up of 13 amino acids. CDR3 residues: CASSGTVGSTQYF.